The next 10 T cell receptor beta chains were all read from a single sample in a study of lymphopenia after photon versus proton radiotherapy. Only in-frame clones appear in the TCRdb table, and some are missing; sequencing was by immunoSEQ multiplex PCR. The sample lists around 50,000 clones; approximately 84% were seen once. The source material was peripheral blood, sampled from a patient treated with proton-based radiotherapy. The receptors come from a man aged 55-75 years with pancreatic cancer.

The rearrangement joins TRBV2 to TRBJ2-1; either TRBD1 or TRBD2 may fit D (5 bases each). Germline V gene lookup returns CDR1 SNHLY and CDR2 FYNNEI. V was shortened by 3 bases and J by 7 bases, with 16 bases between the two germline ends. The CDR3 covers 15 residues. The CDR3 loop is CASSDRGTGMNEQFF. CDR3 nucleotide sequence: TGTGCCAGCAGTGACCGGGGCACCGGGATGAATGAGCAGTTCTTC. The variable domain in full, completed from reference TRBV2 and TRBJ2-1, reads EPEVTQTPSHQVTQMGQEVILRCVPISNHLYFYWYRQILGQKVEFLVSFYNNEISEKSEIFDDQFSVERPDGSNFTLKIRSTKLEDSAMYFCASSDRGTGMNEQFFGPGTRLTVL.

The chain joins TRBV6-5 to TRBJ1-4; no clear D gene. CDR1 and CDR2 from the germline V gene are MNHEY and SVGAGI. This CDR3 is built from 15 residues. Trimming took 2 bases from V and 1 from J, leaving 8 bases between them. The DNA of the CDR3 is TGTGCCAGCAGTTACCTCCGGGTAACTAATGAAAAACTGTTTTTT. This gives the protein CASSYLRVTNEKLFF.

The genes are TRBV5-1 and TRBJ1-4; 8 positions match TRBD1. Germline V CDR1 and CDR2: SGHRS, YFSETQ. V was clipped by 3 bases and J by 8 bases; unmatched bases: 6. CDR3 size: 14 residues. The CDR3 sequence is CASSYTGGQEKLFF. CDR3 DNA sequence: TGCGCCAGCAGCTACACAGGGGGTCAGGAAAAACTGTTTTTT. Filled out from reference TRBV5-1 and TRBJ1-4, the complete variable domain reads KAGVTQTPRYLIKTRGQQVTLSCSPISGHRSVSWYQQTPGQGLQFLFEYFSETQRNKGNFPGRFSGRQFSNSRSEMNVSTLELGDSALYLCASSYTGGQEKLFFGSGTQLSVL.

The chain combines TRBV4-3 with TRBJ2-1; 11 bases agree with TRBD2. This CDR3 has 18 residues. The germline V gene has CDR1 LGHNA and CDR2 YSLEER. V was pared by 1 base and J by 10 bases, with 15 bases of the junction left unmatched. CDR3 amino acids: CASSQASSLAGGKWEQFF. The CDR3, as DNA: TGCGCCAGCAGCCAAGCAAGCTCTCTAGCGGGAGGAAAGTGGGAGCAGTTCTTC.

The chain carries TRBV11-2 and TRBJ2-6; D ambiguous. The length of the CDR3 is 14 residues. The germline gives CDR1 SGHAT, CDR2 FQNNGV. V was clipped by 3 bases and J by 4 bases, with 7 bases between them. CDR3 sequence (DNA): TGTGCCAGCAGCTTGAAATCCGGGGCCAACGTCCTGACTTTC. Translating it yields CASSLKSGANVLTF. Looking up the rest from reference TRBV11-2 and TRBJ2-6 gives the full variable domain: EAGVAQSPRYKIIEKRQSVAFWCNPISGHATLYWYQQILGQGPKLLIQFQNNGVVDDSQLPKDRFSAERLKGVDSTLKIQPAKLEDSAVYLCASSLKSGANVLTFGAGSRLTVL.

CDR3 in amino acids: CASSLGRSRDNEQFF. The CDR3 DNA sequence: TGTGCCAGCAGCTTAGGACGATCGAGGGACAATGAGCAGTTCTTC. The chain uses TRBV11-2 and TRBJ2-1, with D possibly matching TRBD2 (5 bases). This CDR3 has 15 residues. Looked up from germline, CDR1 is SGHAT and CDR2 is FQNNGV. V lost 1 base to trimming and J lost 5 bases, with 12 bases between them.

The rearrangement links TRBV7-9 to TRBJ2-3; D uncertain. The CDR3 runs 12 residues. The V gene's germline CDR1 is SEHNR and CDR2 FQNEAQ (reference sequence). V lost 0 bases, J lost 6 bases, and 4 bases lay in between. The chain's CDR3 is CASSLASDTQYF. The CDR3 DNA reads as TGTGCCAGCAGCTTAGCGTCGGATACGCAGTATTTT.

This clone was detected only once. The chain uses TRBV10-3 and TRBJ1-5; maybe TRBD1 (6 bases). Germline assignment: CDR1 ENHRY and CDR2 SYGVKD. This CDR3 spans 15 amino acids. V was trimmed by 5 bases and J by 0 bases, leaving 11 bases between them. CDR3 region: CAISQGSYSNQPQHF. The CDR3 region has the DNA TGTGCCATCAGTCAGGGGTCTTATAGCAATCAGCCCCAGCATTTT.

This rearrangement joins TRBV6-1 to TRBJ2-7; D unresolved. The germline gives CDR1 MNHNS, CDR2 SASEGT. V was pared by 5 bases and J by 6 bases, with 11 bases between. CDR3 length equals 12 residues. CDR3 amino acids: CASSPLRFEQYF. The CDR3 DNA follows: TGTGCCAGCAGTCCCCTTAGATTCGAGCAGTACTTC.

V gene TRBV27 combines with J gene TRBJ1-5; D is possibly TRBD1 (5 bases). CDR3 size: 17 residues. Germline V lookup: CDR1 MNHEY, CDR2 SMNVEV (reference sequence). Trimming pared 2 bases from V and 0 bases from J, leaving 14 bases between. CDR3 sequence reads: CASSLTPRAYSNQPQHF. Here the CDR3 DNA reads TGTGCCAGCAGTTTAACTCCCAGGGCATATAGCAATCAGCCCCAGCATTTT.